This section outlines one T cell receptor (beta chain) sequence together with its context. Its target is unknown. Per the germline V gene, CDR1 is MDHEN and CDR2 is SYDVKM. This CDR3 region has 15 residues. Trimming cost V 4 bases and J 4 bases, with 16 bases left between them. The data stem from a study of shared clonotypes between healthy human individuals. Points from the study as a whole: Roughly 5% of naive CD4 clonotypes were common to a handful of donors.

Using immunoSEQ multiplex PCR, the repertoire was profiled, and TCRdb retains in-frame clones only, with some absent. The sample includes more than 900,000 clones, around 82% of them seen just once. Sequencing was carried out using memory CD4+ T cells from PBMCs. Subset meaning: CD45RA-negative fraction. The sequence derives from a man younger than 35 in good health. Some clones in this sample may be carry-over from other donors' samples. The chain couples TRBV28 to TRBJ1-1; D possibly corresponds to TRBD1 (5 bases). The CDR3 DNA reads TGTGCCAGCAGTTCGGACCCGGGGCGTTCCACTGAAGCTTTCTTT. Protein product: CASSSDPGRSTEAFF.